These 18 T cell receptor beta chains originate from one sample sequenced in a study of cytomegalovirus exposure and HLA in healthy donors. PCR involved 60 Vbeta and 13 Jbeta primers. Some clones are missing from TCRdb's copy, which holds only in-frame ones; the method was immunoSEQ multiplex PCR. The sample lists roughly 200,000 clones; roughly nine tenths were seen once. The sample consisted of PBMCs. The origin of the receptors is a boy aged 2-9 years in good health and CMV-seronegative.

The chain recombines TRBV18 with TRBJ1-3; 8 bases line up with TRBD1. Per the germline V gene, CDR1 is KGHSH and CDR2 is LQKENI. V was pared by 11 bases and J by 0 bases, with 24 bases of the junction left unmatched. The length of the CDR3 is 20 residues. CDR3 amino acids: CAPLIRDPRGQISSGNTIYF. CDR3 in DNA: TGTGCCCCACTTATAAGGGATCCCAGGGGGCAGATAAGCTCTGGAAACACCATATATTTT.

The chain employs TRBV6-4 and TRBJ1-6; 7 bases match TRBD1. Germline V gene sequence: CDR1 MRHNA, CDR2 SNTAGT. This CDR3 spans 14 amino acids. The trim removed 3 bases at V and 9 bases at J, leaving 5 bases unmatched. CDR3 in amino acids: CASSEGTASSPLHF. In DNA form, the CDR3 reads TGTGCCAGCAGTGAAGGGACAGCGAGTTCACCCCTCCACTTT.

This sequence joins TRBV9 and TRBJ2-1; 7 nucleotides agree with TRBD2. CDR3 length: 15 residues. Germline-derived CDR1 and CDR2 are SGDLS and YYNGEE. V lost 0 bases, J lost 6 bases, and 6 bases stayed unmatched. The DNA of the CDR3 is TGTGCCAGCAGCGTAGGGCAGTCGGGGGGCAATGAGCAGTTCTTC. Translation gives CASSVGQSGGNEQFF. Combining the CDR3 with reference TRBV9 and TRBJ2-1 gives the whole variable domain DSGVTQTPKHLITATGQRVTLRCSPRSGDLSVYWYQQSLDQGLQFLIQYYNGEERAKGNILERFSAQQFPDLHSELNLSSLELGDSALYFCASSVGQSGGNEQFFGPGTRLTVL.

The V gene is TRBV18, the J gene TRBJ2-7; D is unclear. Germline-derived CDR1 and CDR2 are KGHSH and LQKENI. With 2 bases removed from V and 5 bases from J, the gap between germline ends came to 13 bases. This CDR3 has 14 amino acids. Written as DNA, the CDR3 is TGTGCCAGCTCACCAGGGCAGATTAGGAACGAGCAGTACTTC. It yields the protein CASSPGQIRNEQYF.

The genes are TRBV28 and TRBJ1-4, with a possible D match to TRBD1 (5 bases). Germline assignment: CDR1 MDHEN and CDR2 SYDVKM. V lost 5 bases and J 2 bases, leaving 12 bases between the germline ends. The CDR3 covers 15 residues. For the CDR3, the DNA is TGTGCCAGCAGTACTCCAGGGCTGACTAATGAAAAACTGTTTTTT. Protein product: CASSTPGLTNEKLFF.

This clone has only a few counts. This rearrangement joins TRBV7-8 to TRBJ1-2; 7 nucleotides align to TRBD1. Germline V CDR1 and CDR2: SGHVS, FQNEAQ. J gave up 2 bases and V 4 bases, and 1 base lay outside the gene matches. The CDR3 sequence is 13 residues long. Written as DNA, the CDR3 is TGTGCCAGCAGCTCGGGACAGAACTATGGCTACACCTTC. It specifies CASSSGQNYGYTF.

The chain joins TRBV6-1 to TRBJ2-7; D ambiguous. Trimming took off 2 bases at V and 0 bases at J, with 2 bases between the two ends. Germline V gene lookup returns CDR1 MNHNS and CDR2 SASEGT. The CDR3 contains 12 residues. The DNA of the CDR3 is TGTGCCAGCAGTGAACACTCCTACGAGCAGTACTTC. This translates into CASSEHSYEQYF.

The J gene is TRBJ2-5, the V gene TRBV5-1; a weak D match, TRBD1 (6 bases). Per germline, CDR1 SGHRS and CDR2 YFSETQ. CDR3 length: 15 residues. V was trimmed by 2 bases and J by 4 bases, leaving 15 bases between them. CDR3 sequence (DNA): TGCGCCAGCAGCTTTACAGGGAAGCCGGGAGAGACCCAGTACTTC. This translates into CASSFTGKPGETQYF.

This clone was seen a handful of times. The chain couples TRBV10-1 to TRBJ2-7; D possibly corresponds to TRBD2 (6 bases). The V gene lost 6 bases and the J gene lost 4 bases, with 13 bases spanning the gap. The CDR3 length is 13 residues. Per germline, CDR1 WNHNN and CDR2 SYGVQD (reference sequence). The DNA for the CDR3 is TGCGCCAGCAGCCTCAGGCGGGGATACGAGCAGTACTTC. It translates to CASSLRRGYEQYF.

The chain recombines TRBV10-3 with TRBJ1-2, with D possibly matching TRBD1 (6 bases). The CDR3 is 14 residues long. Trimming took 10 bases from V and 0 from J, leaving 15 bases between them. Germline V lookup: CDR1 ENHRY, CDR2 SYGVKD. CDR3 loop: CATTGDIANYGYTF. CDR3 bases: TGTGCCACCACTGGGGACATAGCTAACTATGGCTACACCTTC.

Concerning this clone itself: The sample holds other DNA sequences that translate to the same CDR3. The chain joins TRBV28 to TRBJ2-7; D gene uncertain. Trimming took 4 bases from V and 3 from J, leaving 10 bases between them. The CDR3 is made up of 13 amino acids. Germline V gene data show CDR1 as MDHEN and CDR2 as SYDVKM. CDR3 sequence reads: CASSSRQVYEQYF. The DNA for the CDR3 is TGTGCCAGCAGTTCCCGACAAGTCTACGAGCAGTACTTC.

The rearrangement uses TRBV28 and TRBJ1-5; weak D call: TRBD1 (6 bases). The CDR3 sequence is 15 residues long. Germline V gene data show CDR1 as MDHEN and CDR2 as SYDVKM. The V end was cut by 4 bases, the J end by 6 bases, with 16 bases between. The CDR3 reads CASSSTGTPTQPQHF. The CDR3 DNA reads TGTGCCAGCAGTTCTACCGGGACACCGACTCAGCCCCAGCATTTT. Based on the CDR3 plus reference TRBV28 and TRBJ1-5, the full variable domain is DVKVTQSSRYLVKRTGEKVFLECVQDMDHENMFWYRQDPGLGLRLIYFSYDVKMKEKGDIPEGYSVSREKKERFSLILESASTNQTSMYLCASSSTGTPTQPQHFGDGTRLSIL.

J is TRBJ2-1 and V is TRBV19; possible D gene TRBD2, 6 bases. There are 15 residues in the CDR3. Per the germline V gene, CDR1 is LNHDA and CDR2 is SQIVND (reference sequence). Between the trimmed V and J ends, which lost 1 base and 2 bases, there was a span of 9 bases. The CDR3 reads CASSIVAVAYNEQFF. The DNA for the CDR3 is TGTGCCAGTAGTATAGTAGCGGTGGCCTACAATGAGCAGTTCTTC.

The chain employs TRBV5-1 and TRBJ2-3; 10 bases match TRBD2. The germline CDR1 and CDR2 sequences are SGHRS and YFSETQ. The CDR3 runs 15 residues. Trimming at V came to 1 base and at J to 4 bases, leaving 3 bases not matched to a gene. The CDR3 sequence is CASSLTLAGADTQYF. Here the CDR3 DNA reads TGCGCCAGCAGCTTGACGCTAGCGGGAGCAGATACGCAGTATTTT.

This sequence joins TRBV27 and TRBJ2-7, with 7 bases identical to TRBD1. The CDR3 has 14 amino acids. J was trimmed by 4 bases and V by 5 bases; bases with no gene match: 8. The germline V gene has CDR1 MNHEY and CDR2 SMNVEV (reference sequence). CDR3 sequence (DNA): TGTGCCAGCAGTACGACTGACAGGGCGTACGAGCAGTACTTC. Encoded protein: CASSTTDRAYEQYF.

CDR3 nucleotides: TGTGCCAGCAGTTTAAACCCTCCCGGCGACATGAACACTGAAGCTTTCTTT. Translating gives CASSLNPPGDMNTEAFF. This chain connects TRBV28 to TRBJ1-1; D not resolved. The CDR3 contains 17 residues. CDR1 is MDHEN, CDR2 SYDVKM, per germline. Trimming removed 2 bases at V and 0 bases at J, with 16 bases between.

The chain joins TRBV19 to TRBJ2-7, with 9 bases matching TRBD1. This CDR3 has 16 amino acids. Germline trimming cut 1 base from V and 6 bases from J; bases unmatched to any gene: 10. Looked up from germline, CDR1 is LNHDA and CDR2 is SQIVND (reference sequence). The CDR3 here is CASSIVTADRGAEQYF. The CDR3 DNA sequence: TGTGCCAGTAGTATAGTAACCGCCGACAGGGGGGCCGAGCAGTACTTC.

A remark on this clone: This same CDR3 is encoded by further DNA sequences in the sample. This chain connects TRBV27 to TRBJ2-1; 9 positions agree with TRBD2. Germline-derived CDR1 and CDR2 are MNHEY and SMNVEV (reference sequence). This CDR3 region has 15 residues. The trim removed 3 bases at V and 6 bases at J, leaving 6 bases unmatched. The DNA of the CDR3 is TGTGCCAGCAGTTTCGGCGGGGGGGCGGGCAATGAGCAGTTCTTC. As protein: CASSFGGGAGNEQFF.